These T cell receptor beta chains were read from a single sample in a study of T cells after yellow fever vaccination. TCRdb fed the 5' RACE reads into MiXCR, producing one record per CDR3 protein. The data show around 100,000 distinct CDR3 sequences, about 5.8% seen once. Here the sequenced sample was CD8+ T cells sorted from PBMCs, taken 10 days after the yellow fever booster vaccination. The receptors stem from a man between 18 and 35 years old who received the YFV17D yellow fever vaccine. CDR3s leave out the opening cysteine and the closing phenylalanine or tryptophan.

j_call | v_call | cdr3_aa
TRBJ1-1 | TRBV27 | ASSLGLSRTEAF
TRBJ2-5 | TRBV29-1 | SVADRGAETQY
TRBJ2-1 | TRBV5-1 | ASRQGNGDEQF
TRBJ2-6 | TRBV3-1 | ASSQVGTGHPGANVLT
TRBJ2-3 | TRBV12-3/TRBV12-4 | ASSTSGGTDTQY
TRBJ1-1 | TRBV5-1 | ASSLTGPGNTEAF
TRBJ2-3 | TRBV9 | ASSVGGDTQY
TRBJ1-4 | TRBV30 | AWSPSQVAEKLF
TRBJ2-1 | TRBV4-1 | ASSQVLAQGEQF
TRBJ2-3 | TRBV27 | ASSSPQDLTDTQY
TRBJ1-2 | TRBV7-9 | ASSLGRDGYT
TRBJ2-3 | TRBV12-3/TRBV12-4 | ASSLGDGPAGTQY
TRBJ2-7 | TRBV12-3/TRBV12-4 | ASSWGPTYEQY
TRBJ2-3 | TRBV5-1 | ASRLRADTQY
TRBJ1-2 | TRBV27 | ASSLSLLNWDKHGYT